The 17 T cell receptor beta chains in this list originate from one sample, sequenced in a study of T cell clones after liver transplantation. Some clones are missing from TCRdb's copy, which holds only in-frame ones; the method was immunoSEQ multiplex PCR. There are roughly 100,000 clones in the sample; roughly 80% occur only once, and around 3% lies in the top ten. Sequences were derived from CD4+ T cells from blood, sampled around 48 months after liver transplant. These receptors all come from a human patient who received a liver transplant. The graft donor may have given rise to some T cells.

The CDR3 nucleotides are TGTGCCAGCAGCTTCGACAGGGATGGTGGCTACACCTTC. Amino acid sequence: CASSFDRDGGYTF. The chain links TRBV7-3 to TRBJ1-2; 7 bases are a match to TRBD1. The CDR3 runs to 13 residues. From germline, CDR1 is SGHTA and CDR2 FQGTGA. After removal of 3 bases from V and 7 bases from J, the junction contained 5 bases not matched to a gene.

The CDR3 region has the DNA TGTGCCTGGAGTGTATCCCCCGGGGGGGAGACCCAGTACTTC. Residues: CAWSVSPGGETQYF. The rearrangement links TRBV30 to TRBJ2-5, with 7 bases lining up with TRBD2. CDR3 length: 14 residues. The trim removed 0 bases at V and 5 bases at J, leaving 6 bases unmatched. Germline V gene data show CDR1 as GTSNPN and CDR2 as SVGIG (reference sequence).

The gene calls are TRBV9 and TRBJ2-3; 8 positions agree with TRBD2. The J segment lost 1 base and the V segment lost 0 bases, leaving 4 bases of the junction unmatched. CDR3 length: 16 amino acids. Germline V gene data show CDR1 as SGDLS and CDR2 as YYNGEE. DNA of the CDR3: TGTGCCAGCAGCGTAGAAGCGGGGGCCGGCACAGATACGCAGTATTTT. Protein: CASSVEAGAGTDTQYF.

This clone was recorded only once. This chain joins TRBV6-6 and TRBJ2-3; D possibly uses TRBD1 or TRBD2 (5 bases each). Germline-derived CDR1 and CDR2 are MNHNY and SVGAGI (reference sequence). The CDR3 is 15 amino acids. V was pared by 0 bases and J by 1 base, with 8 bases between. CDR3 DNA: TGTGCCAGCAGTTACTCGTGGGACGGCACAGATACGCAGTATTTT. Protein product: CASSYSWDGTDTQYF.

The gene calls are TRBV4-3 and TRBJ1-6; TRBD1 might be the D (5 bases). V lost 1 base, J lost 9 bases, and 13 bases lay in between. The V gene's germline CDR1 is LGHNA and CDR2 YSLEER. CDR3 length equals 15 residues. The CDR3 loop is CASSQGSAGGSPLHF. CDR3 DNA: TGCGCCAGCAGCCAAGGATCGGCCGGGGGTTCACCCCTCCACTTT.

V is TRBV25-1 and J is TRBJ1-1, with 7 bases matching TRBD1. There are 12 residues in the CDR3. The V gene end was trimmed by 7 bases and the J gene end by 5 bases; junction bases not matched to a gene: 4. Germline CDR1 and CDR2: MGHDK and SYGVNS. The CDR3 sequence: CASNRGGTEAFF. The CDR3 DNA follows: TGTGCCAGCAACAGGGGTGGAACTGAAGCTTTCTTT.

The chain couples TRBV5-1 to TRBJ2-5; TRBD2 aligns across 8 bases. After removal of 0 bases from V and 5 bases from J, the junction contained 9 bases not matched to a gene. This CDR3 spans 16 amino acids. The germline V gene encodes CDR1 SGHRS and CDR2 YFSETQ. CDR3 bases: TGCGCCAGCAGCTTGGTTTGGACTAGCTTGCGCGAGACCCAGTACTTC. Translation: CASSLVWTSLRETQYF. Drawing the rest from reference TRBV5-1 and TRBJ2-5, the complete variable domain is KAGVTQTPRYLIKTRGQQVTLSCSPISGHRSVSWYQQTPGQGLQFLFEYFSETQRNKGNFPGRFSGRQFSNSRSEMNVSTLELGDSALYLCASSLVWTSLRETQYFGPGTRLLVL.

As concerns this clone: At one end, the junction sequence differs from germline, possibly due to a read error. The V and J genes are TRBV2 and TRBJ2-2, with D perhaps TRBD2 (5 bases). Germline-derived CDR1 and CDR2 are SNHLY and FYNNEI. This CDR3 has 15 amino acids. CDR3 residues: CASSEDGVPTGELFF. DNA of the CDR3: TGTGCCAGCAGCGAAGACGGGGTCCCAACCGGGGAGCTGTTTTTT.

V and J are TRBV11-1 and TRBJ1-2, with 9 positions matching TRBD1. There are 16 residues in the CDR3. Germline CDR1 is SGHAT and CDR2 is FQDESV (reference sequence). The V and J ends lost 4 bases and 4 bases, in that order; junction bases with no gene match: 10. The CDR3 sequence is CASSSETGTGTYGYTF. Written as DNA, the CDR3 is TGTGCCAGCAGCTCGGAAACCGGGACAGGGACCTATGGCTACACCTTC. Full variable domain (outside the CDR3, taken from reference TRBV11-1 and TRBJ1-2): EAEVAQSPRYKITEKSQAVAFWCDPISGHATLYWYRQILGQGPELLVQFQDESVVDDSQLPKDRFSAERLKGVDSTLKIQPAELGDSAMYLCASSSETGTGTYGYTFGSGTRLTVV.

The rearrangement uses TRBV7-2 and TRBJ1-1; D is unclear. CDR3 length equals 12 residues. Germline CDR1 SGHTA, CDR2 FQGNSA. Trimming removed 3 bases from V and 8 bases from J, with 10 bases in between. DNA of the CDR3: TGTGCCAGCAGCTTTCATCAAGGGGAAGCTTTCTTT. Residues: CASSFHQGEAFF. Combining the CDR3 with reference TRBV7-2 and TRBJ1-1 gives the whole variable domain GAGVSQSPSNKVTEKGKDVELRCDPISGHTALYWYRQSLGQGLEFLIYFQGNSAPDKSGLPSDRFSAERTGGSVSTLTIQRTQQEDSAVYLCASSFHQGEAFFGQGTRLTVV.

V and J are TRBV7-6 and TRBJ1-1; D might be TRBD1 (6 bases). Germline V gene data show CDR1 as SGHVS and CDR2 as FNYEAQ. Trimming shortened V by 5 bases and J by 1 base, and 14 bases separated the two germline ends. CDR3 length: 15 amino acids. CDR3 DNA: TGTGCCAGCAGCCGTTGGGGGGCGAGGAACACTGAAGCTTTCTTT. Protein sequence: CASSRWGARNTEAFF.

The rearrangement uses TRBV5-1 and TRBJ2-2, with 13 bases fitting TRBD2. The CDR3 totals 17 residues. From germline, CDR1 is SGHRS and CDR2 YFSETQ. With V trimmed by 4 bases and J by 8 bases, 11 bases remained unmatched. The CDR3 DNA reads as TGCGCCAGCAGCACGCCCGGACTAGCGGGGGTGCCGGGGGAGCTGTTTTTT. This codes for CASSTPGLAGVPGELFF. Together with reference TRBV5-1 and TRBJ2-2, the CDR3 gives the full variable domain: KAGVTQTPRYLIKTRGQQVTLSCSPISGHRSVSWYQQTPGQGLQFLFEYFSETQRNKGNFPGRFSGRQFSNSRSEMNVSTLELGDSALYLCASSTPGLAGVPGELFFGEGSRLTVL.

The chain couples TRBV28 to TRBJ1-1, with D unclear. This CDR3 region has 12 residues. Trimming shortened V by 6 bases and J by 6 bases, and 11 bases separated the two germline ends. The germline V gene encodes CDR1 MDHEN and CDR2 SYDVKM. The DNA of the CDR3 is TGTGCCAGCAGCGGCCTGTTTCCTGAAGCTTTCTTT. Its translation: CASSGLFPEAFF.

The gene calls are TRBV28 and TRBJ2-7; 7 positions match TRBD1. CDR3 size: 15 residues. Germline assignment: CDR1 MDHEN and CDR2 SYDVKM. V dropped 4 bases and J dropped 1; count of bases not matched to a gene: 7. In DNA form, the CDR3 reads TGTGCCAGCAGTTCCAGACAGGGCCGATCCTACGAGCAGTACTTC. This translates into CASSSRQGRSYEQYF. Complete variable domain (other parts from reference TRBV28 and TRBJ2-7): DVKVTQSSRYLVKRTGEKVFLECVQDMDHENMFWYRQDPGLGLRLIYFSYDVKMKEKGDIPEGYSVSREKKERFSLILESASTNQTSMYLCASSSRQGRSYEQYFGPGTRLTVT.

About this clone itself: Compared with germline, one end of the junction differs, possibly owing to a read error. The J gene is TRBJ2-7, the V gene TRBV5-1; 10 bases fit TRBD1. Germline CDR1 is SGHRS and CDR2 is YFSETQ. This CDR3 is 16 amino acids long. CDR3 bases: TGCGCCAGCAGCCAAGAGACAGGGGGCGTCTCCCACGAGCAGTACTTC. This translates into CASSQETGGVSHEQYF.

This sequence joins TRBV30 and TRBJ1-4; the match to TRBD1 covers 9 bases. After removal of 0 bases from V and 0 bases from J, the junction contained 2 bases not matched to a gene. CDR1 and CDR2 from the germline V gene are GTSNPN and SVGIG (reference sequence). The CDR3 runs to 16 residues. The CDR3 spells CAWSVGQGTTNEKLFF. The CDR3 nucleotides are TGTGCCTGGAGTGTGGGACAGGGAACAACTAATGAAAAACTGTTTTTT.

The chain recombines TRBV2 with TRBJ1-4, with D possibly being TRBD1 (6 bases). Germline V gene lookup returns CDR1 SNHLY and CDR2 FYNNEI. With 7 bases removed from V and 1 base from J, the gap between germline ends came to 10 bases. This CDR3 is 14 amino acids long. CDR3 loop: CASTRTETNEKLFF. CDR3 DNA sequence: TGTGCCAGCACAAGGACAGAAACTAATGAAAAACTGTTTTTT.